The 14 T cell receptor beta chains below come from one sample, sequenced in a study of blood T cells in healthy people across ages. Combining a sample-barcoded 5' primer with a J-beta primer mix, a second PCR ran for about 6 to 12 cycles. MiXCR was run by TCRdb on the 5' RACE reads, yielding one entry per CDR3 protein. The table has about 1 million distinct CDR3 sequences, around 43% seen once. The sequenced material came from blood. These receptors were collected from an older woman in good health.

The V and J genes are TRBV6-1 and TRBJ2-7, with D maybe TRBD1 (5 bases). Trimming removed 6 bases at V and 2 bases at J, with 11 bases between. This CDR3 has 13 residues. Germline loops: CDR1 MNHNS, CDR2 SASEGT. The CDR3 protein is CASSRTDTYEQYF. CDR3 bases: TGTGCCAGCAGCCGGACGGACACCTACGAGCAGTACTTC.

The chain uses TRBV29-1 and TRBJ2-1; possible D gene TRBD2, 5 bases. Trimming took off 6 bases at V and 7 bases at J, with 16 bases between the two ends. This CDR3 contains 13 residues. Germline values: CDR1 SQVTM, CDR2 ANQGSEA. CDR3: CSVAPYSGNEQFF. The CDR3 DNA is TGCAGCGTGGCCCCCTACTCGGGGAATGAGCAGTTCTTC.

The genes are TRBV19 and TRBJ2-7; perhaps TRBD1 as D (5 bases). Germline values: CDR1 LNHDA, CDR2 SQIVND (reference sequence). V lost 5 bases to trimming and J lost 1 base, with 15 bases between them. The CDR3 runs to 15 residues. The CDR3 DNA reads TGTGCCAGTAGTTCCCAAGGGGAAGTTTCCTACGAGCAGTACTTC. It is translated as CASSSQGEVSYEQYF.

This clonotype was observed a few times. The chain is built from TRBV6-2 or TRBV6-3 and TRBJ2-3; maybe TRBD1 (6 bases). The CDR3 runs to 16 residues. Germline loops: CDR1 MNHEY, CDR2 SVGEGT. V was cut by 2 bases and J by 2 bases, with 14 bases left in between. CDR3 sequence reads: CASSYTGTAPTDTQYF. DNA of the CDR3: TGTGCCAGCAGTTACACAGGGACGGCCCCCACAGATACGCAGTATTTT.

The table lists this clonotype with many counts. V gene TRBV7-2 combines with J gene TRBJ2-3; D is unresolved. This CDR3 has 14 residues. From germline, CDR1 is SGHTA and CDR2 FQGNSA. The ends were cut back, 1 base at V and 3 bases at J, with 8 bases in the middle. The CDR3 here is CASSLVILTDTQYF. For the CDR3, the DNA is TGTGCCAGCAGCTTAGTAATACTAACAGATACGCAGTATTTT.

The gene calls are TRBV15 and TRBJ2-1, with 10 bases fitting TRBD2. J was trimmed by 4 bases and V by 5 bases; bases with no gene match: 8. This CDR3 spans 16 amino acids. Germline CDR1 is LNHNV and CDR2 is YYDKDF (reference sequence). The CDR3 DNA follows: TGTGCCACCAGCCCTGGTGGACTAGCGGCATACAATGAGCAGTTCTTC. Translated: CATSPGGLAAYNEQFF. Full variable domain (outside the CDR3, taken from reference TRBV15 and TRBJ2-1): DAMVIQNPRYQVTQFGKPVTLSCSQTLNHNVMYWYQQKSSQAPKLLFHYYDKDFNNEADTPDNFQSRRPNTSFCFLDIRSPGLGDTAMYLCATSPGGLAAYNEQFFGPGTRLTVL.

Notes on this clonotype: An end of the junction differs from the germline gene, which may be a read error. V and J are TRBV7-2 and TRBJ2-7; D gene unclear. Per the germline V gene, CDR1 is SGHTA and CDR2 is FQGNSA. The CDR3 consists of 14 residues. This CDR3 is CASSLEGNYNEQYF. As DNA, the CDR3 is TGTGCCAGCAGCTTAGAAGGCAATTACAATGAGCAGTACTTT.

The chain joins TRBV27 to TRBJ2-7, with D possibly being TRBD2 (6 bases). The CDR3 runs 13 residues. Trimming cost V 10 bases and J 4 bases, with 17 bases left between them. CDR1 and CDR2 (germline): MNHEY, SMNVEV (reference sequence). CDR3 residues: CATDKGGGYEQYF. The CDR3 coding sequence is TGTGCCACCGATAAGGGTGGAGGGTACGAGCAGTACTTC.

This clonotype was counted a few times. The V and J genes are TRBV20-1 and TRBJ2-1; TRBD2 agrees at 7 bases. The CDR3 length is 14 residues. Germline trimming cut 0 bases from V and 4 bases from J; bases unmatched to any gene: 3. Germline CDR1 and CDR2: DFQATT and SNEGSKA (reference sequence). The CDR3 loop is CSARESGKYNEQFF. The CDR3 nucleotides are TGCAGTGCTAGAGAAAGCGGGAAGTACAATGAGCAGTTCTTC.

This sequence joins TRBV25-1 and TRBJ2-7; D is undetermined. The DNA end is more similar to TRBJ2-5, so the J call may be wrong. Germline values: CDR1 MGHDK, CDR2 SYGVNS. The CDR3 has 14 residues. CDR3 nucleotides: TGTGCCAGCGTCACCCTCGGGCAGTCAGAGACCCAGTACTTC. Translated, it gives CASVTLGQSETQYF.

CDR3 DNA: TGCAGCGTCGTCGACAAGATCTACGAGCAGTACTTC. Its translation is CSVVDKIYEQYF. The genes are TRBV29-1 and TRBJ2-7, with no clear D. CDR3 length: 12 residues. Germline CDR1 SQVTM, CDR2 ANQGSEA. V lost 6 bases, J lost 3 bases, and 12 bases lay in between.

This clonotype came up a few times. V and J are TRBV5-1 and TRBJ2-1; D not certain. There are 15 residues in the CDR3. Germline CDR1 and CDR2: SGHRS and YFSETQ. V was trimmed by 0 bases and J by 4 bases, leaving 11 bases between them. CDR3 region: CASSLASDRYNEQFF. The CDR3 DNA follows: TGCGCCAGCAGCTTGGCATCCGACCGGTACAATGAGCAGTTCTTC.

DNA for the CDR3: TGCGCCAGCAGCCCTCTGGTGGGTCAGAACTATGGCTACACCTTC. Translated, it gives CASSPLVGQNYGYTF. This chain links TRBV5-1 with TRBJ1-2; D unclear. The CDR3 contains 15 residues. V shed 4 bases and J shed 2 bases, with 15 bases lying between them. Germline V CDR1 and CDR2: SGHRS, YFSETQ.

This clonotype was recorded at least ten times. This chain connects TRBV6-5 to TRBJ2-5, with a weak D call TRBD1 (7 bases). Between the trimmed V and J ends, which lost 5 bases and 1 base, there was a span of 14 bases. Germline CDR1 reads MNHEY; CDR2 reads SVGAGI. This CDR3 is 15 amino acids long. The CDR3 DNA reads as TGTGCCAGCAGTCCCCAGGGGGGTCTCCAAGAGACCCAGTACTTC. Its protein is CASSPQGGLQETQYF.